A selection of T cell receptor beta chains follows, all from one sample in a study of T-cell memory formation after mild COVID-19. TCRdb reprocessed the 5' RACE reads via MiXCR and lists one record per CDR3 protein. The data hold nearly 250,000 distinct CDR3 sequences, with 15% to 17% observed a single time. The specimen sequenced was PBMCs or a T cell subset sorted from them (not recorded which). The source is an adult woman who had mild COVID-19 (a few samples of this study predate the infection). Cell type and time point are not known. Each CDR3 is given with its conserved first and last residue. A D gene is named only where the DNA matches it firmly. Rows may omit the clone size; those that give it use once, few, many or a size class.

J gene: TRBJ1-4
V gene: TRBV7-8
D gene: TRBD1
clone size: many
CDR3 DNA: TGTGCCAGCAGTTCCGACAGGGTCCCCGAAAAACTGTTTTTT
CDR3 protein: CASSSDRVPEKLFF

J gene: TRBJ2-1
V gene: TRBV7-8
D gene: TRBD2
clone size: few
CDR3 DNA: TGTGCCAGCAGCTCCCGGACTAGCGGGGTCGTTAATGAGCAGTTCTTC
CDR3 protein: CASSSRTSGVVNEQFF

J gene: TRBJ2-3
V gene: TRBV5-6
D gene: -
clone size: -
CDR3 DNA: TGTGCCAGCAGCTCGCCTGGACGTGATACGCAGTATTTT
CDR3 protein: CASSSPGRDTQYF

J gene: TRBJ2-1
V gene: TRBV12-3/TRBV12-4
D gene: TRBD2
clone size: few
CDR3 DNA: TGTGCCAGCAGCCGCCGACTAGCAGTACCTGAGCAGTTCTTC
CDR3 protein: CASSRRLAVPEQFF

J gene: TRBJ1-2
V gene: TRBV12-3/TRBV12-4
D gene: -
clone size: -
CDR3 DNA: TGTGCCAGCAGCACAGGGTCCAACTATGGCTACACCTTC
CDR3 protein: CASSTGSNYGYTF

J gene: TRBJ1-1
V gene: TRBV19
D gene: -
clone size: -
CDR3 DNA: TGTGCCAGTAGTATAGATCCCGGGTCTGAAGCTTTCTTT
CDR3 protein: CASSIDPGSEAFF

J gene: TRBJ2-5
V gene: TRBV20-1
D gene: -
clone size: many
CDR3 DNA: TGCAGTGCTAGTTCTCCTATACTTACGGAGACCCAGTACTTC
CDR3 protein: CSASSPILTETQYF

J gene: TRBJ2-3
V gene: TRBV9
D gene: TRBD2
clone size: -
CDR3 DNA: TGTGCCAGCAGCCCGATTCAGACTAGCGGCACAGATACGCAGTATTTT
CDR3 protein: CASSPIQTSGTDTQYF

J gene: TRBJ2-3
V gene: TRBV7-9
D gene: TRBD2
clone size: many
CDR3 DNA: TGTGCCAGCAGCAATATAGCGGGGGCCACAGATACGCAGTATTTT
CDR3 protein: CASSNIAGATDTQYF

J gene: TRBJ1-2
V gene: TRBV30
D gene: -
clone size: few
CDR3 DNA: TGTGCCTGGAGAAGGTCAAACTATGGCTACACCTTC
CDR3 protein: CAWRRSNYGYTF

J gene: TRBJ2-7
V gene: TRBV30
D gene: TRBD1
clone size: -
CDR3 DNA: TGTGCCTGGACCTCCGGGACAGGGAGAACCTACGAGCAGTACTTC
CDR3 protein: CAWTSGTGRTYEQYF

J gene: TRBJ2-7
V gene: TRBV3-1
D gene: -
clone size: few
CDR3 DNA: TGTGCCAGCAGCCAGACGACCTACGAGCAGTACTTC
CDR3 protein: CASSQTTYEQYF

J gene: TRBJ2-1
V gene: TRBV6-2/TRBV6-3
D gene: TRBD2
clone size: many
CDR3 DNA: TGTGCCGGCTCAATGGGTCATCCCCGAACTAGCGGGAGCCTCCATGAGCAGTTCTTC
CDR3 protein: CAGSMGHPRTSGSLHEQFF

J gene: TRBJ1-3
V gene: TRBV12-3/TRBV12-4
D gene: -
clone size: -
CDR3 DNA: TGTGCCACCTCGACAGATAGGAGGACCATATATTTT
CDR3 protein: CATSTDRRTIYF

J gene: TRBJ1-2
V gene: TRBV14
D gene: TRBD1
clone size: many
CDR3 DNA: TGTGCCAGCAGTCCCGACAGGGTCTATGGCTACACCTTC
CDR3 protein: CASSPDRVYGYTF

J gene: TRBJ1-6
V gene: TRBV9
D gene: -
clone size: few
CDR3 DNA: TGTGCCAGCAGCGTAGTAGATATTAATTCACCCCTCCACTTT
CDR3 protein: CASSVVDINSPLHF

J gene: TRBJ2-7
V gene: TRBV6-1
D gene: TRBD1
clone size: few
CDR3 DNA: TGTGCCAGCAGGGACAGGGATTACGAGCAGTACTTC
CDR3 protein: CASRDRDYEQYF

J gene: TRBJ2-4
V gene: TRBV12-3/TRBV12-4
D gene: TRBD1
clone size: -
CDR3 DNA: TGTGCCAGCAGCTCAGGGGGCGTCGGAAAAATTCAGTACTTC
CDR3 protein: CASSSGGVGKIQYF

J gene: TRBJ1-6
V gene: TRBV4-1
D gene: -
clone size: -
CDR3 DNA: TGCGCCAGCAATACCAGGGATTCGAATTCACCCCTCCACTTT
CDR3 protein: CASNTRDSNSPLHF

J gene: TRBJ2-7
V gene: TRBV6-5
D gene: TRBD2
clone size: many
CDR3 DNA: TGTGCCACCTCCAGGACTAGCGGATACGAGCAGTACTTC
CDR3 protein: CATSRTSGYEQYF

J gene: TRBJ1-3
V gene: TRBV3-1
D gene: -
clone size: -
CDR3 DNA: TGTGCCAGCAGCTTCCGACGTGGCTCTGGAAACACCATATATTTT
CDR3 protein: CASSFRRGSGNTIYF

J gene: TRBJ2-1
V gene: TRBV6-6
D gene: TRBD2
clone size: few
CDR3 DNA: TGTGCCAGCAGTCTACTGACTAGCGGGAACAATGAGCAGTTCTTC
CDR3 protein: CASSLLTSGNNEQFF

J gene: TRBJ2-1
V gene: TRBV20-1
D gene: -
clone size: -
CDR3 DNA: TGCAGTGCTAGATCAGGGTCCTACAATGAGCAGTTCTTC
CDR3 protein: CSARSGSYNEQFF

J gene: TRBJ1-3
V gene: TRBV6-6
D gene: -
clone size: -
CDR3 DNA: TGTGCCAGCAGTGCACAGGAACGCTCTGGAAACACCATATATTTT
CDR3 protein: CASSAQERSGNTIYF

J gene: TRBJ2-7
V gene: TRBV4-3
D gene: -
clone size: -
CDR3 DNA: TGCGCCAGCAGCCAAGATATAAGCCGCGAGCAGTACTTC
CDR3 protein: CASSQDISREQYF

J gene: TRBJ1-6
V gene: TRBV27
D gene: -
clone size: -
CDR3 DNA: TGTGCCATCGGTGCAGGGTATAATTCACCCCTCCACTTT
CDR3 protein: CAIGAGYNSPLHF

J gene: TRBJ2-1
V gene: TRBV6-4
D gene: TRBD2
clone size: -
CDR3 DNA: TGTGCCAGCAGTCCTACTAGCGGGAGGGCCTATGAGCAGTTCTTC
CDR3 protein: CASSPTSGRAYEQFF

J gene: TRBJ2-3
V gene: TRBV3-1
D gene: TRBD1
clone size: -
CDR3 DNA: TGTGCCAGCAGCCGGGACAGGTTCACAGATACGCAGTATTTT
CDR3 protein: CASSRDRFTDTQYF

J gene: TRBJ2-1
V gene: TRBV24-1
D gene: -
clone size: many
CDR3 DNA: TGTGCCACCAGTGACCCGACCGGACTAACCAATGAGCAGTTCTTC
CDR3 protein: CATSDPTGLTNEQFF